The next 18 T cell receptor beta chains were all read from a single sample in a study of vaccination effects on CD4 cells after COVID-19. Before sequencing, viral peptide pools were used by the ViraFEST assay to expand antigen-specific CD4+ T cells. Culture proceeded for about ten days, and CD4+ T cells were then isolated. Each participant received a vaccine that was either BNT162b2 or mRNA-1273, given as two doses. Repertoires were generated with immunoSEQ multiplex PCR, while TCRdb's copy carries only in-frame clones and drops some. The repertoire holds around 25,000 clones, roughly 79% seen once, with approximately 5.6% in the top ten. These TCRs are of unknown antigen specificity. The material sequenced was CD4+ T cells from PBMCs cultured with SARS-CoV-2 spike peptides, taken after COVID-19 vaccination. The receptors were gathered from a human donor who received a COVID-19 vaccine. Some clones in this sample may be carry-over from other donors' samples.

This clone occurred a few times. The chain employs TRBV18 and TRBJ1-2; a weak D match, TRBD1 (5 bases). V dropped 0 bases and J dropped 1 base, with 18 bases sitting between them. Germline CDR1 KGHSH, CDR2 LQKENI. CDR3 length: 18 residues. As DNA, the CDR3 is TGTGCCAGCTCACCACCTTCAGACTTGCAGGGCAATAACTATGGCTACACCTTC. It yields the protein CASSPPSDLQGNNYGYTF.

This sequence joins TRBV2 and TRBJ1-1; 8 bases fit TRBD1. J gave up 4 bases and V 5 bases, and 6 bases lay outside the gene matches. This CDR3 is 14 amino acids long. Germline V gene lookup returns CDR1 SNHLY and CDR2 FYNNEI. CDR3 amino acids: CASSFETGVTEAFF. DNA for the CDR3: TGTGCCAGCAGTTTTGAGACAGGGGTCACTGAAGCTTTCTTT.

The chain couples TRBV12-3 or TRBV12-4 to TRBJ1-2; D might be TRBD1 (5 bases). V was pared by 5 bases and J by 2 bases, with 9 bases between. This CDR3 comprises 13 residues. Here the CDR3 reads CASSPGRNYGYTF. CDR3 nucleotide sequence: TGTGCCAGCAGTCCGGGACGGAACTATGGCTACACCTTC.

The chain links TRBV2 to TRBJ2-5; 9 bases are shared with TRBD1. Germline V lookup: CDR1 SNHLY, CDR2 FYNNEI. Losses at the gene ends were 8 bases for V and 13 bases for J; bases not matched to a gene: 29. The CDR3 is made up of 18 amino acids. In DNA, the CDR3 is TGTGCCAGCGCTAGACTCCCGGGACAGGGAGGTGTAGGGCCTAGTTGGTACTTC. The encoded protein is CASARLPGQGGVGPSWYF.

This chain uses TRBV6-2 or TRBV6-3 with TRBJ2-3, with 13 bases matching TRBD2. Germline loops: CDR1 MNHEY, CDR2 SVGEGT. V lost 5 bases to trimming and J lost 6 bases; unmatched junction nucleotides: 11. CDR3 length: 17 residues. The CDR3 loop reads CASSHRLAGGRRDTQYF. CDR3 DNA sequence: TGTGCCAGCAGTCACCGACTAGCGGGGGGCAGGCGGGATACGCAGTATTTT.

The chain uses TRBV5-1 and TRBJ1-6; TRBD1 might be the D (6 bases). The CDR3 length is 15 residues. V lost 6 bases to trimming and J lost 10 bases, with 20 bases between them. CDR1 SGHRS and CDR2 YFSETQ come from the germline V gene. For the CDR3, the DNA is TGCGCCAGCAAGTTAGGGGGGGGTGGAGGATCACCCCTCCACTTT. Encoded protein: CASKLGGGGGSPLHF. The complete variable domain, with remaining parts taken from reference TRBV5-1 and TRBJ1-6, reads KAGVTQTPRYLIKTRGQQVTLSCSPISGHRSVSWYQQTPGQGLQFLFEYFSETQRNKGNFPGRFSGRQFSNSRSEMNVSTLELGDSALYLCASKLGGGGGSPLHFGNGTRLTVT.

The rearrangement links TRBV18 to TRBJ2-2; no clear D gene. Germline CDR1 is KGHSH and CDR2 is LQKENI. The V end lost 2 bases, the J end lost 5 bases, and 6 bases lay between the germline ends. The CDR3 is made up of 13 amino acids. CDR3 in amino acids: CASSPSPTGELFF. CDR3 nucleotide sequence: TGTGCCAGCTCACCAAGTCCGACCGGGGAGCTGTTTTTT.

The V gene is TRBV19, the J gene TRBJ2-3; no clear D. The CDR3 totals 14 residues. Germline V lookup: CDR1 LNHDA, CDR2 SQIVND (reference sequence). Trimming stripped 3 bases from V and 2 bases from J, with 9 bases between. CDR3 in amino acids: CASSIFDTTDTQYF. CDR3 coding DNA: TGTGCCAGTAGTATTTTCGATACCACAGATACGCAGTATTTT.

The rearrangement joins TRBV12-3 or TRBV12-4 to TRBJ2-5; 7 bases match TRBD1. This CDR3 is 13 amino acids long. V shed 9 bases and J 1 base; nucleotides not matched to a gene: 5. The DNA of the CDR3 is TGTGCCAGTTCCGGGACAGTCCAAGAGACCCAGTACTTC. This sequence encodes CASSGTVQETQYF.

V is TRBV6-5 and J is TRBJ2-1; 8 nucleotides match TRBD2. The CDR3 covers 14 residues. V lost 11 bases to trimming and J lost 6 bases; unmatched junction nucleotides: 12. Germline values: CDR1 MNHEY, CDR2 SVGAGI. The CDR3 is CAARGGPTGNEQFF. The CDR3 DNA is TGTGCCGCTCGGGGGGGACCTACGGGCAATGAGCAGTTCTTC.

This sequence joins TRBV10-1 and TRBJ1-1; D is possibly TRBD1 (5 bases). Germline V gives CDR1 WNHNN, CDR2 SYGVQD (reference sequence). Trimming stripped 6 bases from V and 4 bases from J, with 21 bases between. The CDR3 is made up of 16 amino acids. The CDR3 is CASSPSFGQGVTEAFF. The CDR3 nucleotides read TGCGCCAGCAGCCCCTCGTTCGGGCAGGGAGTCACTGAAGCTTTCTTT.

This chain connects TRBV6-5 to TRBJ1-5, with D possibly being TRBD1 (5 bases). The germline gives CDR1 MNHEY, CDR2 SVGAGI. The ends were cut back, 6 bases at V and 1 base at J, with 13 bases in the middle. The CDR3 covers 15 residues. Here the CDR3 DNA reads TGTGCCAGCAGACGAACCGGGACCAGCAATCAGCCCCAGCATTTT. Amino acid sequence: CASRRTGTSNQPQHF.

The chain recombines TRBV7-2 with TRBJ2-6; D is unclear. This CDR3 has 16 amino acids. Germline-derived CDR1 and CDR2 are SGHTA and FQGNSA. V was trimmed by 6 bases and J by 0 bases, leaving 12 bases between them. CDR3 amino acids: CASRPGRSSGANVLTF. DNA for the CDR3: TGTGCCAGCAGGCCCGGACGTAGCTCTGGGGCCAACGTCCTGACTTTC.

The chain carries TRBV6-2 or TRBV6-3 and TRBJ1-5, with D unclear. CDR1 and CDR2 from the germline V gene are MNHEY and SVGEGT. The CDR3 length is 18 residues. Deletions cut 2 bases from V and 0 bases from J, with 17 bases between. This chain's CDR3 is CASSYPSGRLYSNQPQHF. The CDR3 coding sequence is TGTGCCAGCAGTTACCCCTCCGGCAGGCTCTATAGCAATCAGCCCCAGCATTTT.

The chain links TRBV18 to TRBJ2-1, with 8 bases that match TRBD1. Trimming cost V 2 bases and J 6 bases; bases outside gene matches: 12. CDR3 length equals 17 residues. Germline CDR1 is KGHSH and CDR2 is LQKENI. Written as DNA, the CDR3 is TGTGCCAGCTCACCATCGATCCGGACAGGGAGTTTCAATGAGCAGTTCTTC. Protein: CASSPSIRTGSFNEQFF. Filled out from reference TRBV18 and TRBJ2-1, the complete variable domain reads NAGVMQNPRHLVRRRGQEARLRCSPMKGHSHVYWYRQLPEEGLKFMVYLQKENIIDESGMPKERFSAEFPKEGPSILRIQQVVRGDSAAYFCASSPSIRTGSFNEQFFGPGTRLTVL.

This chain links TRBV7-8 with TRBJ1-5, with D maybe TRBD1 (5 bases). The CDR3 sequence is 15 residues long. Germline values: CDR1 SGHVS, CDR2 FQNEAQ. Trimming cost V 5 bases and J 7 bases, with 18 bases left between them. The CDR3 protein is CASSPRGGSGQPQHF. CDR3 bases: TGTGCCAGCAGCCCCCGGGGGGGGAGTGGACAGCCCCAGCATTTT.

The rearrangement joins TRBV5-1 to TRBJ2-5; D gene ambiguous. Germline values: CDR1 SGHRS, CDR2 YFSETQ. This CDR3 comprises 11 residues. With 5 bases removed from V and 1 base from J, the gap between germline ends came to 3 bases. The CDR3 DNA reads TGCGCCAGCAGGATCCAAGAGACCCAGTACTTC. Encoded protein: CASRIQETQYF. The complete variable domain, with remaining parts taken from reference TRBV5-1 and TRBJ2-5, reads KAGVTQTPRYLIKTRGQQVTLSCSPISGHRSVSWYQQTPGQGLQFLFEYFSETQRNKGNFPGRFSGRQFSNSRSEMNVSTLELGDSALYLCASRIQETQYFGPGTRLLVL.

V gene TRBV3-1 (or the pseudogene TRBV3-2) combines with J gene TRBJ2-5; TRBD1 or TRBD2 may be the D gene (5 bases each). Germline values: CDR1 LGHDT, CDR2 YNNKEL (reference sequence). The CDR3 covers 15 residues. The germline V and J ends were trimmed by 4 bases and 5 bases, with 17 bases remaining between them. CDR3 in amino acids: CASSRSGTDGETQYF. The DNA of the CDR3 is TGTGCCAGCAGCCGCTCCGGGACGGATGGGGAGACCCAGTACTTC.